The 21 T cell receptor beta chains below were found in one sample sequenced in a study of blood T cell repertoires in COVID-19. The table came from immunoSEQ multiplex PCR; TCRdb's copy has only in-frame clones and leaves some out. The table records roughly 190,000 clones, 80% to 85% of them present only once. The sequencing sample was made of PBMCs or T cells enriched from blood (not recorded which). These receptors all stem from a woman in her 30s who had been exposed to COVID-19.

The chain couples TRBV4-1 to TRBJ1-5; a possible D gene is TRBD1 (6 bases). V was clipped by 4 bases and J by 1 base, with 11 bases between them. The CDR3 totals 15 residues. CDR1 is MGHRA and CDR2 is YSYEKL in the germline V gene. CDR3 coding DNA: TGCGCCAGCAGCCCAACTACAGGGAGCAATCAGCCCCAGCATTTT. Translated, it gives CASSPTTGSNQPQHF.

The CDR3 reads CASSQDHRNTIYF. The CDR3 coding sequence is TGTGCCAGCAGCCAAGATCACAGAAACACCATATATTTT. V is TRBV3-1 (or the pseudogene TRBV3-2) and J is TRBJ1-3; no clear D. The CDR3 sequence is 13 residues long. Trimming left V 0 bases short and J 5 bases short, with 5 bases between. From germline, CDR1 is LGHDT and CDR2 YNNKEL (reference sequence).

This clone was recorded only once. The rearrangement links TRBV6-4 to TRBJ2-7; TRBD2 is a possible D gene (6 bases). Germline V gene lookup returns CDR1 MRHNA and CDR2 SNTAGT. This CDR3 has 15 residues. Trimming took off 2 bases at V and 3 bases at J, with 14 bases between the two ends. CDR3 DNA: TGTGCCAGCAGTGACAAGGGCGGGGAAAACTACGAGCAGTACTTC. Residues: CASSDKGGENYEQYF.

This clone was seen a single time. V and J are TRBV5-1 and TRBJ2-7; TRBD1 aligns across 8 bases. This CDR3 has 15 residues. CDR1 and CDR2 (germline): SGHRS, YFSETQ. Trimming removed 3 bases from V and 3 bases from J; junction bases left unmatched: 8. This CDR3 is CASSWVGTGVYEQYF. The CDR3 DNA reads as TGCGCCAGCAGCTGGGTGGGGACAGGCGTCTACGAGCAGTACTTC.

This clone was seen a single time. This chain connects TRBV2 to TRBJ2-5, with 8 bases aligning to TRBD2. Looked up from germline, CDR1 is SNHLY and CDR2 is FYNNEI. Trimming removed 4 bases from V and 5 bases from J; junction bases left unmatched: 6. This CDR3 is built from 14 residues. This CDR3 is CASSGLRGGETQYF. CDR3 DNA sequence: TGTGCCAGCAGTGGTTTACGGGGGGGGGAGACCCAGTACTTC.

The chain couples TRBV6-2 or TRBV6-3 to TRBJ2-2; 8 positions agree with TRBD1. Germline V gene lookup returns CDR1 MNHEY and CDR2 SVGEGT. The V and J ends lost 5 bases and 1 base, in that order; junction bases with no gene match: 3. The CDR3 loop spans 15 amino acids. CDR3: CASSRTGLNTGELFF. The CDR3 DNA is TGTGCCAGCAGTAGGACAGGGCTGAACACCGGGGAGCTGTTTTTT.

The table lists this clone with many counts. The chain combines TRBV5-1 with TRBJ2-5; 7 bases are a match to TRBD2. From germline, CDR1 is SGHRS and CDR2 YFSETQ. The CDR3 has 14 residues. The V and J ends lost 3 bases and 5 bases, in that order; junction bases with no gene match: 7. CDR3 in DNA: TGCGCCAGCAGCTGGGGACTACCACGGGAGACCCAGTACTTC. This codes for CASSWGLPRETQYF.

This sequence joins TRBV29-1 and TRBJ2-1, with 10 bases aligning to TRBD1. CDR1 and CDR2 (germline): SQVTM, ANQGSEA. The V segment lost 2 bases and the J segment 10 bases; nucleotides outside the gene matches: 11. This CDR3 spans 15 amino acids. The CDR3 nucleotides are TGCAGCGTTGAAATCCGGGACAGGGGCTTTCGAGAGCAGTTCTTC. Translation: CSVEIRDRGFREQFF.

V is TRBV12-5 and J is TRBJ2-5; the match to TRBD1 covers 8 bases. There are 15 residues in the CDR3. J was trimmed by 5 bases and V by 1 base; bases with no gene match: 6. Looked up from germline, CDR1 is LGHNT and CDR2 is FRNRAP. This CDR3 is CASGLGPTGVETQYF. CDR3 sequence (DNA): TGTGCTAGTGGTTTGGGCCCGACAGGGGTGGAGACCCAGTACTTC.

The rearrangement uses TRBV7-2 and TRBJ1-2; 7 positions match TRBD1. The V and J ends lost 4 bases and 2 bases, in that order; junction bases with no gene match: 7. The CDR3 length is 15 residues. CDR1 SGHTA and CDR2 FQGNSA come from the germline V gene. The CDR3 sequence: CASSSRTGHNYGYTF. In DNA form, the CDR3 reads TGTGCCAGCAGCTCGCGGACAGGACACAACTATGGCTACACCTTC.

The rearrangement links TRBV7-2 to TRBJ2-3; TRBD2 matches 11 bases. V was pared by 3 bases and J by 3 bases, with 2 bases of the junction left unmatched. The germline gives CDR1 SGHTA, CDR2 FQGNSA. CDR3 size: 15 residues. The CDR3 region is CASSFLAGGTDTQYF. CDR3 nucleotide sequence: TGTGCCAGCAGCTTTTTAGCGGGGGGGACAGATACGCAGTATTTT.

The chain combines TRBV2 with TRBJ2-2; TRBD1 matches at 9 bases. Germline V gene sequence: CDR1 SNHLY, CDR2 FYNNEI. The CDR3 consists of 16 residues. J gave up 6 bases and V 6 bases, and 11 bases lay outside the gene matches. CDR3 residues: CASSPSGTGIAGELFF. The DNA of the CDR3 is TGTGCCAGCAGCCCCTCCGGGACAGGGATCGCCGGGGAGCTGTTTTTT.

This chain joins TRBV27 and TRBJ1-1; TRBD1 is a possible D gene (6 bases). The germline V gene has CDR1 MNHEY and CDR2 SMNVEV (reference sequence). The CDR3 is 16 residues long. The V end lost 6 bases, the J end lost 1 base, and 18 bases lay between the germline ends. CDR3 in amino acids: CASRPWGGRENTEAFF. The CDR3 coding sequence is TGTGCCAGCAGACCTTGGGGGGGGCGCGAGAACACTGAAGCTTTCTTT.

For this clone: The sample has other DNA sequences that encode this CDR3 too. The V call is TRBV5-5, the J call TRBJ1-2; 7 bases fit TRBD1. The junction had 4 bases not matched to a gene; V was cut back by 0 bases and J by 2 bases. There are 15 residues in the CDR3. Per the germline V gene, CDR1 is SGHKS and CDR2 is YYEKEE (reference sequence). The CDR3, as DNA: TGTGCCAGCAGCTTGGGGGACAGCCCGAACTATGGCTACACCTTC. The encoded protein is CASSLGDSPNYGYTF.

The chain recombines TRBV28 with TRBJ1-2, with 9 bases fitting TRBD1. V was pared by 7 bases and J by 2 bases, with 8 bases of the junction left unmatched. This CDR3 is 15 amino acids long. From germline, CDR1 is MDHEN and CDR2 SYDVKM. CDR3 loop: CASTLGQGKNYGYTF. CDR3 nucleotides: TGTGCCAGCACCCTAGGACAGGGGAAGAACTATGGCTACACCTTC.

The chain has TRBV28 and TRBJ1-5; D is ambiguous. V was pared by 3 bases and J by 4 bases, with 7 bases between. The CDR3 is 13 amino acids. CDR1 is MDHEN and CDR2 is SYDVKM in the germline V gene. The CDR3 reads CASSFDGNQPQHF. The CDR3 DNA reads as TGTGCCAGCAGTTTCGACGGGAATCAGCCCCAGCATTTT. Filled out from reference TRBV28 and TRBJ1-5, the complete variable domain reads DVKVTQSSRYLVKRTGEKVFLECVQDMDHENMFWYRQDPGLGLRLIYFSYDVKMKEKGDIPEGYSVSREKKERFSLILESASTNQTSMYLCASSFDGNQPQHFGDGTRLSIL.

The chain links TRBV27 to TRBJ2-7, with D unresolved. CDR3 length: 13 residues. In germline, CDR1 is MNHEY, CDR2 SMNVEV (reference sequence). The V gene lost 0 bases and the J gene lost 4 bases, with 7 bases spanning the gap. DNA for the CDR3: TGTGCCAGCAGTTTATCCCACAATTACGAGCAGTACTTC. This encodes CASSLSHNYEQYF.

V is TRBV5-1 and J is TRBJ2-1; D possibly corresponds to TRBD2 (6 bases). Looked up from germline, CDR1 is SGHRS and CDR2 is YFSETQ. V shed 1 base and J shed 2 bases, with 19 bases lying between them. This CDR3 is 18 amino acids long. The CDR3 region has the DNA TGCGCCAGCAGCTTGTTTAGCGCGCAGGAGGGTACCTACAATGAGCAGTTCTTC. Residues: CASSLFSAQEGTYNEQFF. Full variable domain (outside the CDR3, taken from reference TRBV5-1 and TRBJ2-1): KAGVTQTPRYLIKTRGQQVTLSCSPISGHRSVSWYQQTPGQGLQFLFEYFSETQRNKGNFPGRFSGRQFSNSRSEMNVSTLELGDSALYLCASSLFSAQEGTYNEQFFGPGTRLTVL.

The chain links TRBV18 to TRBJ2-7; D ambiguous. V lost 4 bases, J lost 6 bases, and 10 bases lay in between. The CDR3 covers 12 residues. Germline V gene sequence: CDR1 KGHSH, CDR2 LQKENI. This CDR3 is CASSLRLGEQYF. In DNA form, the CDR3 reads TGTGCCAGCTCACTCAGACTCGGCGAGCAGTACTTC.

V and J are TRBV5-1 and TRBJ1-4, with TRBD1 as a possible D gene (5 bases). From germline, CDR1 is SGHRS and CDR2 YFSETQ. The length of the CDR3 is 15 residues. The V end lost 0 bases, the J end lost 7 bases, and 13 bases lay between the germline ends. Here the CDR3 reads CASSLATLQGEKLFF. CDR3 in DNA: TGCGCCAGCAGCTTGGCCACCCTCCAGGGTGAAAAACTGTTTTTT.

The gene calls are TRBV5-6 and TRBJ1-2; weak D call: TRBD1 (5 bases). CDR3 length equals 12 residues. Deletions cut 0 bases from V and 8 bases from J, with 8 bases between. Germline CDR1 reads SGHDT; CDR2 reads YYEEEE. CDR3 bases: TGTGCCAGCAGCTTGGGTCAGGGCGGCTACACCTTC. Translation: CASSLGQGGYTF. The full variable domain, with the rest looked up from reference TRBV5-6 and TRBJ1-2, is DAGVTQSPTHLIKTRGQQVTLRCSPKSGHDTVSWYQQALGQGPQFIFQYYEEEERQRGNFPDRFSGHQFPNYSSELNVNALLLGDSALYLCASSLGQGGYTFGSGTRLTVV.